This T cell receptor (beta chain) came from a study of T cell therapy after organ transplantation. Study information: Long-term post-therapy samples: blood collected 20 to 29 weeks after completing therapy.

TCRdb's table, derived via immunoSEQ multiplex PCR, lists solely in-frame clones and lacks some. This table holds 1,500 to 2,000 clones, 85% to 90% found once. Worth noting for this clone: Its specificity is not known.

The time point was: 20-29 weeks after completion of therapy. The germline CDR1 and CDR2 sequences are MNHEY and SMNVEV (reference sequence). The CDR3 extends over 17 amino acids. V shed 3 bases and J shed 2 bases, with 17 bases lying between them. The V gene is TRBV27, the J gene TRBJ2-1; D remains unclear. The clonotype originates from a human patient who had received a solid organ transplant and had CMV disease. The graft donor may be the source of some T cells. The sequences come from CD8+ T cells from blood, collected after autologous CMV-specific T cell therapy. The CDR3: CASSLLPGPRPYNEQFF. In DNA form, the CDR3 reads TGTGCCAGCAGTTTGCTGCCGGGCCCCCGACCCTACAATGAGCAGTTCTTC.